These T cell receptor beta chains were read from a single sample in a study of cytomegalovirus exposure and HLA in healthy donors. Some clones are missing from TCRdb's copy, which holds only in-frame ones; the method was immunoSEQ multiplex PCR. The data hold about 190,000 clones, with roughly 73% observed a single time. Sequencing was performed on PBMCs. Receptor source: a woman aged 25 to 45 in good health and CMV-seropositive. Both conserved end residues are part of each CDR3. D genes are given only for firm matches. The listing skips clone size in some rows; elsewhere it reads once, few, many or a size class.

V: TRBV5-1; D: NA; size: few; J: TRBJ2-1; DNA: TGCGCCAGCTTAGGGGGGGGCGGAAACTACAATGAGCAGTTCTTC; CDR3: CASLGGGGNYNEQFF
V: TRBV7-2; D: NA; size: NA; J: TRBJ2-4; DNA: TGTGCCAGCAGCTTGGACTATCTCAAAAACATTCAGTACTTC; CDR3: CASSLDYLKNIQYF
V: TRBV5-1; D: NA; size: NA; J: TRBJ1-4; DNA: TGCGCCAGCAGCTTGGCCGGGGGAGGAGAAAAACTGTTTTTT; CDR3: CASSLAGGGEKLFF
V: TRBV19; D: NA; size: NA; J: TRBJ2-5; DNA: TGTGCCAGTAGTATTCCGGGGGAGACCCAGTACTTC; CDR3: CASSIPGETQYF
V: TRBV5-4; D: NA; size: NA; J: TRBJ2-1; DNA: TGTGCCAGCAGCTTGCACACTAAGGATGTGCACAATGAGCAGTTCTTC; CDR3: CASSLHTKDVHNEQFF
V: TRBV9; D: TRBD1; size: NA; J: TRBJ1-5; DNA: TGTGCCAGCAGCCAGGGGGGCAATCAGCCCCAGCATTTT; CDR3: CASSQGGNQPQHF
V: TRBV6-1; D: TRBD2; size: once; J: TRBJ2-1; DNA: TGTGCCCTAGCGGGGGCTTGGGGTGCCTACAATGAGCAGTTCTTC; CDR3: CALAGAWGAYNEQFF
V: TRBV6-6; D: NA; size: NA; J: TRBJ1-1; DNA: TGTGCCAGCAGTTACAGGGGAGGGGAAGCTTTCTTT; CDR3: CASSYRGGEAFF
V: TRBV6-5; D: TRBD1; size: NA; J: TRBJ1-4; DNA: TGTGCCAGCAGCCCTGGACAGGGGAATGAAAAACTGTTTTTT; CDR3: CASSPGQGNEKLFF
V: TRBV10-3; D: TRBD2; size: NA; J: TRBJ2-1; DNA: TGTGCCACGGGGACTAGCGGGAGGGCCGGTTTGAATGAGCAGTTCTTC; CDR3: CATGTSGRAGLNEQFF
V: TRBV5-1; D: TRBD2; size: NA; J: TRBJ2-5; DNA: TGCGCCAGCAGATGGGGAGCGGGAAATCAAGAGACCCAGTACTTC; CDR3: CASRWGAGNQETQYF
V: TRBV6-5; D: NA; size: NA; J: TRBJ1-1; DNA: TGTGCCAGCAGTTGGGGACAATTTCAGAACACTGAAGCTTTCTTT; CDR3: CASSWGQFQNTEAFF
V: TRBV2; D: TRBD2; size: many; J: TRBJ2-1; DNA: TGTGCCAGCGAGGTCTCGGGAGCGGGACGAGATGAGCAGTTCTTC; CDR3: CASEVSGAGRDEQFF
V: TRBV7-9; D: NA; size: NA; J: TRBJ2-3; DNA: TGTGCCAGCAGCCCGCCGGGGTTAAGCACAGATACGCAGTATTTT; CDR3: CASSPPGLSTDTQYF
V: TRBV2; D: TRBD1; size: NA; J: TRBJ2-3; DNA: TGTGCCAGCAGTGAGGCAGGGGGCTACAGCACAGATACGCAGTATTTT; CDR3: CASSEAGGYSTDTQYF
V: TRBV7-3; D: TRBD2; size: NA; J: TRBJ2-1; DNA: TGTGCCAGCAGCTTAGCGGGGGGGTGGAATGAGCAGTTCTTC; CDR3: CASSLAGGWNEQFF
V: TRBV7-2; D: TRBD2; size: NA; J: TRBJ2-5; DNA: TGTGCCAGCAGCTTGCTAGCGGGGACCCAGTACTTC; CDR3: CASSLLAGTQYF
V: TRBV4-2; D: TRBD2; size: NA; J: TRBJ2-1; DNA: TGTGCCAGCAGCCACTCTTTTGGGACTAGCGGGTTAAGCTCCTACAATGAGCAGTTCTTC; CDR3: CASSHSFGTSGLSSYNEQFF
V: TRBV28; D: NA; size: NA; J: TRBJ1-1; DNA: TGTGCCAGCAATTCCAACTTTTGGGGTAGCGGCACTGAAGCTTTCTTT; CDR3: CASNSNFWGSGTEAFF
V: TRBV28; D: NA; size: NA; J: TRBJ2-7; DNA: TGTGCCAGCAGTTTACAGTCCTACGAGCAGTACTTC; CDR3: CASSLQSYEQYF
V: TRBV5-4; D: NA; size: NA; J: TRBJ1-1; DNA: TGTGCCAGCAGCTCTCAAGTTGGACAGCTGAACACTGAAGCTTTCTTT; CDR3: CASSSQVGQLNTEAFF
V: TRBV7-9; D: NA; size: NA; J: TRBJ2-3; DNA: TGTGCCAGCAGCCCTCCCTCGGATACGCAGTATTTT; CDR3: CASSPPSDTQYF
V: TRBV4-1; D: NA; size: NA; J: TRBJ1-2; DNA: TGCGCCAGCAGCAACATAGGGGCAGGGAACTATGGCTACACCTTC; CDR3: CASSNIGAGNYGYTF
V: TRBV2; D: TRBD1; size: NA; J: TRBJ1-6; DNA: TGTGCCAGCCAGGGGGACTATAATTCACCCCTCCACTTT; CDR3: CASQGDYNSPLHF
V: TRBV5-1; D: TRBD1; size: NA; J: TRBJ2-3; DNA: TGCGCCAGCAACAACAGGGGGCGGACAGATACGCAGTATTTT; CDR3: CASNNRGRTDTQYF
V: TRBV5-4; D: TRBD2; size: few; J: TRBJ2-7; DNA: TGTGCCAGCAGCTGGGGAGGGACTAGCGGGGGCAACTACGAGCAGTACTTC; CDR3: CASSWGGTSGGNYEQYF
V: TRBV5-6; D: NA; size: few; J: TRBJ1-6; DNA: TGTGCCAGCAGCTTAGAGGGTTCCTATAATTCACCCCTCCACTTT; CDR3: CASSLEGSYNSPLHF
V: TRBV28; D: TRBD1; size: NA; J: TRBJ2-7; DNA: TGTGCCAGCAGTAAAAGGGGGCGAGCGACAGGCCGTTCCTACGAGCAGTACTTC; CDR3: CASSKRGRATGRSYEQYF
V: TRBV7-2; D: NA; size: NA; J: TRBJ1-5; DNA: TGTGCCAGCAGTTCCGGGACTGTAGGCAATCAGCCCCAGCATTTT; CDR3: CASSSGTVGNQPQHF
V: TRBV7-2; D: NA; size: NA; J: TRBJ2-5; DNA: TGTGCCAGCAGCTTTCTTTACGACACGGAGACCCAGTACTTC; CDR3: CASSFLYDTETQYF
V: TRBV10-3; D: NA; size: NA; J: TRBJ1-2; DNA: TGTGCCATCAGTGAGTCGATCGCGGGAAGTGGCTACACCTTC; CDR3: CAISESIAGSGYTF
V: TRBV7-2; D: TRBD1; size: NA; J: TRBJ1-2; DNA: TGTGCCAGCAGCTTAATGGGACAGGGTGGGTACACCTTC; CDR3: CASSLMGQGGYTF
V: TRBV30; D: NA; size: NA; J: TRBJ1-6; DNA: TGTGCCTGGAGTGGACTCGGGGTGGGTAATTCACCCCTCCACTTT; CDR3: CAWSGLGVGNSPLHF
V: TRBV29-1; D: TRBD1; size: few; J: TRBJ2-7; DNA: TGCAGCGTTGGACACAGGGGTGGGTACGAGCAGTACTTC; CDR3: CSVGHRGGYEQYF
V: TRBV6-6; D: TRBD1; size: once; J: TRBJ2-7; DNA: TGTGCCAGCAGGCGGGGACAGGTCGAGCAGTACTTC; CDR3: CASRRGQVEQYF
V: TRBV7-8; D: NA; size: NA; J: TRBJ2-7; DNA: TGTGCCAGCAGCTTTCAATACGAGCAGTACTTC; CDR3: CASSFQYEQYF
V: TRBV30; D: NA; size: NA; J: TRBJ2-2; DNA: TGTGCCTTCGAATACGGGGGGCGGGGGGAGCTGTTTTTT; CDR3: CAFEYGGRGELFF
V: TRBV7-2; D: TRBD1; size: NA; J: TRBJ2-3; DNA: TGTGCCAGCAGCTTAGAGACAGGGGATACGCAGTATTTT; CDR3: CASSLETGDTQYF
V: TRBV5-1; D: TRBD2; size: once; J: TRBJ2-3; DNA: TGCGCCAGCAGCGGGGGTAGCGGGGGCGATACGCAGTATTTT; CDR3: CASSGGSGGDTQYF
V: TRBV28; D: NA; size: few; J: TRBJ1-5; DNA: TGTGCCAGCAGCACCGAGGGCGTCCAGCCCCAGCATTTT; CDR3: CASSTEGVQPQHF
V: TRBV6-4; D: NA; size: NA; J: TRBJ2-2; DNA: TGTGCCAGCAGCCCGGGGGAAACCGGGGAGCTGTTTTTT; CDR3: CASSPGETGELFF
V: TRBV9; D: TRBD2; size: NA; J: TRBJ2-2; DNA: TGTGCCAGCAGCGTAGGCAATAGCGGGAAGGCCGGGGAGCTGTTTTTT; CDR3: CASSVGNSGKAGELFF
V: TRBV28; D: TRBD1; size: once; J: TRBJ2-5; DNA: TGTGCCAGCAGTCCCCTCGGGACAGAAGAGACCCAGTACTTC; CDR3: CASSPLGTEETQYF
V: TRBV7-2; D: NA; size: NA; J: TRBJ1-1; DNA: TGTGCCAGCAGCTTCGGGGTCAGCACTGAAGCTTTCTTT; CDR3: CASSFGVSTEAFF
V: TRBV10-3; D: TRBD2; size: NA; J: TRBJ2-5; DNA: TGTGCCATCAGTGAGCCGGGACTAGCGAAGGAAGAGACCCAGTACTTC; CDR3: CAISEPGLAKEETQYF
V: TRBV5-5; D: NA; size: NA; J: TRBJ1-3; DNA: TGTGCCAGCAGCTTGGCCGTCGGGAGGAACACCATATATTTT; CDR3: CASSLAVGRNTIYF
V: TRBV2; D: NA; size: NA; J: TRBJ1-6; DNA: TGTGCCAGCAGTGAACAGGGATTTGGAAATTCACCCCTCCACTTT; CDR3: CASSEQGFGNSPLHF
V: TRBV5-4; D: TRBD2; size: NA; J: TRBJ2-5; DNA: TGTGCCAGCAGCTCACTAGCGGGGGGGGAGACCCAGTACTTC; CDR3: CASSSLAGGETQYF
V: TRBV5-1; D: NA; size: NA; J: TRBJ2-3; DNA: TGCGCCAGCAGCTTGGAGCGAGATACGCAGTATTTT; CDR3: CASSLERDTQYF
V: TRBV10-3; D: TRBD2; size: NA; J: TRBJ2-2; DNA: TGTGCCATCCGACTAGCGAAAAGGGACGGGGAGCTGTTTTTT; CDR3: CAIRLAKRDGELFF